The rows below give T cell receptor beta chains drawn from one sample of a study of cytomegalovirus exposure and HLA in healthy donors. Produced via immunoSEQ multiplex PCR; TCRdb's table is partial and in-frame only. The sample has 260,000 or so clones, roughly 90% seen once. Sequenced input: PBMCs. The source of these receptors is a woman under 30 in good health and CMV-seronegative. The CDR3 runs from the conserved cysteine through the conserved F or W. D genes are given only for firm matches. The size field is filled for only some rows; it gives once, few, many or a size class.

clone size: NA; V gene: TRBV5-4; J gene: TRBJ2-3; D gene: TRBD2; CDR3 protein: CASNKAGGWADTQYF; CDR3 DNA: TGTGCCAGCAACAAAGCGGGAGGTTGGGCAGATACGCAGTATTTT
clone size: NA; V gene: TRBV27; J gene: TRBJ2-7; D gene: TRBD2; CDR3 protein: CASSPGLAGVREQYF; CDR3 DNA: TGTGCCAGCAGTCCAGGACTAGCGGGGGTCAGGGAGCAGTACTTC
clone size: NA; V gene: TRBV28; J gene: TRBJ1-2; D gene: NA; CDR3 protein: CASSLSPRSYGYTF; CDR3 DNA: TGTGCCAGCAGTTTATCCCCCCGTTCCTATGGCTACACCTTC
clone size: NA; V gene: TRBV29-1; J gene: TRBJ2-2; D gene: NA; CDR3 protein: CSVAFAGELFF; CDR3 DNA: TGCAGCGTTGCGTTCGCCGGGGAGCTGTTTTTT
clone size: NA; V gene: TRBV28; J gene: TRBJ2-3; D gene: TRBD2; CDR3 protein: CASSLPTSPTDTQYF; CDR3 DNA: TGTGCCAGCAGCCTTCCGACTAGCCCCACAGATACGCAGTATTTT
clone size: NA; V gene: TRBV10-2; J gene: TRBJ2-7; D gene: NA; CDR3 protein: CASSQGGYEQYF; CDR3 DNA: TGCGCCAGCTCTCAGGGAGGCTACGAGCAGTACTTC
clone size: few; V gene: TRBV28; J gene: TRBJ2-3; D gene: NA; CDR3 protein: CASIRAGIPDTQYF; CDR3 DNA: TGTGCCAGCATCCGGGCCGGGATCCCAGATACGCAGTATTTT
clone size: NA; V gene: TRBV11-2; J gene: TRBJ2-3; D gene: TRBD2; CDR3 protein: CASSLLGSGYTDTQYF; CDR3 DNA: TGTGCCAGCAGCTTATTGGGTAGCGGGTACACAGATACGCAGTATTTT
clone size: NA; V gene: TRBV28; J gene: TRBJ2-3; D gene: TRBD1; CDR3 protein: CASSFPGTGGTDTQYF; CDR3 DNA: TGTGCCAGCAGTTTTCCGGGGACAGGGGGCACAGATACGCAGTATTTT
clone size: NA; V gene: TRBV4-1; J gene: TRBJ1-6; D gene: NA; CDR3 protein: CASSQDLGRNSPLHF; CDR3 DNA: TGCGCCAGCAGCCAAGATCTAGGCAGAAATTCACCCCTCCACTTT
clone size: NA; V gene: TRBV6-5; J gene: TRBJ2-3; D gene: TRBD1; CDR3 protein: CASRWTGATDTQYF; CDR3 DNA: TGTGCCAGCAGATGGACAGGGGCAACAGATACGCAGTATTTT
clone size: NA; V gene: TRBV29-1; J gene: TRBJ1-3; D gene: NA; CDR3 protein: CSVALRQSSGNTIYF; CDR3 DNA: TGCAGCGTTGCTTTGCGGCAGAGCTCTGGAAACACCATATATTTT
clone size: NA; V gene: TRBV6-5; J gene: TRBJ1-1; D gene: TRBD1; CDR3 protein: CASSYSRGMEAFF; CDR3 DNA: TGTGCCAGCAGTTACTCCAGGGGGATGGAAGCTTTCTTT